A single sample is the source of the 16 T cell receptor beta chains below, sequenced in a study of T cell responses to AZD1222 COVID-19 vaccine (TCRdb year 2021). Per the publication, the time point label means: baseline before first vaccination. Library preparation employed the immunoSEQ multiplex PCR assay. TCRdb took this table from immuneACCESS and kept in-frame rearrangements with V and J called. Such tables lack part of the clones; where checked against another copy, unresolved V genes explain under half of the gap, and the rest is unexplained. For this sample there are about 94,000 clones; approximately 91% appear just once. Of the sample, 13% is held by the ten largest clones. Sequenced material: peripheral blood, taken on day 0 of AZD1222 vaccination. The receptor set was obtained from an adult in good health.

J is TRBJ1-6 and V is TRBV5-4; 8 bases map to TRBD1. Germline V CDR1 and CDR2: SGHNT, YYREEE (reference sequence). The CDR3 is 14 amino acids. Germline trimming cut 0 bases from V and 13 bases from J; bases unmatched to any gene: 6. CDR3 nucleotides: TGTGCCAGCAGCTTGGACAGGGGGAAGCTCCCCCTCCACTTT. It specifies CASSLDRGKLPLHF.

This clone was detected only a few times. The V call is TRBV5-1, the J call TRBJ1-2, with D hard to call. The V end was cut by 5 bases, the J end by 7 bases, with 15 bases between. Looked up from germline, CDR1 is SGHRS and CDR2 is YFSETQ. This CDR3 comprises 13 residues. Written as DNA, the CDR3 is TGCGCCAGCAGTCCGAATGGTCGCCGTGGCTACACCTTC. Translation gives CASSPNGRRGYTF. The entire variable domain, with the rest obtained from reference TRBV5-1 and TRBJ1-2, is as follows: KAGVTQTPRYLIKTRGQQVTLSCSPISGHRSVSWYQQTPGQGLQFLFEYFSETQRNKGNFPGRFSGRQFSNSRSEMNVSTLELGDSALYLCASSPNGRRGYTFGSGTRLTVV.

The gene calls are TRBV27 and TRBJ1-2; the match to TRBD1 covers 11 bases. Germline V gene sequence: CDR1 MNHEY, CDR2 SMNVEV (reference sequence). Trimming at V came to 4 bases and at J to 7 bases, leaving 5 bases not matched to a gene. CDR3 length: 14 residues. CDR3 loop: CASSSGQGARGYTF. In nucleotides, the CDR3 is TGTGCCAGCAGTTCCGGACAGGGGGCGCGTGGCTACACCTTC.

The chain uses TRBV19 and TRBJ1-6; D is unresolved. The germline V and J ends were trimmed by 0 bases and 7 bases, with 10 bases remaining between them. The CDR3 sequence is 15 residues long. Per germline, CDR1 LNHDA and CDR2 SQIVND (reference sequence). In nucleotides, the CDR3 is TGTGCCAGTAGTATAGATGGGGATTTCAATTCACCCCTCCACTTT. Translating gives CASSIDGDFNSPLHF. Drawing the rest from reference TRBV19 and TRBJ1-6, the complete variable domain is DGGITQSPKYLFRKEGQNVTLSCEQNLNHDAMYWYRQDPGQGLRLIYYSQIVNDFQKGDIAEGYSVSREKKESFPLTVTSAQKNPTAFYLCASSIDGDFNSPLHFGNGTRLTVT.

The chain is built from TRBV9 and TRBJ1-1; TRBD1 aligns across 9 bases. The length of the CDR3 is 15 residues. V lost 3 bases to trimming and J lost 6 bases; unmatched junction nucleotides: 9. Germline V CDR1 and CDR2: SGDLS, YYNGEE. The CDR3 bases are TGTGCCAGCAGCGCCCTACAGGGGGCAAGTGCTGAAGCTTTCTTT. Translating gives CASSALQGASAEAFF.

The chain recombines TRBV6-5 with TRBJ1-4; 8 bases agree with TRBD1. Unmatched junction bases numbered 7, after V lost 4 bases and J lost 6 bases. The CDR3 loop spans 15 amino acids. CDR1 and CDR2 from the germline V gene are MNHEY and SVGAGI. The CDR3 DNA is TGTGCCAGCAGTTTCGACAGGGGCGGGGATGAAAAACTGTTTTTT. This gives the protein CASSFDRGGDEKLFF.

This chain links TRBV5-6 with TRBJ1-4; no reliable D call. This CDR3 has 16 amino acids. Germline V CDR1 and CDR2: SGHDT, YYEEEE. Between the trimmed V and J ends, which lost 4 bases and 0 bases, there was a span of 13 bases. The CDR3: CASSLGPQPTNEKLFF. For the CDR3, the DNA is TGTGCCAGCAGCCTCGGCCCACAGCCAACTAATGAAAAACTGTTTTTT.

V and J are TRBV30 and TRBJ2-3; 13 nucleotides align to TRBD2. From germline, CDR1 is GTSNPN and CDR2 SVGIG (reference sequence). The V segment lost 5 bases and the J segment 7 bases; nucleotides outside the gene matches: 6. There are 14 residues in the CDR3. DNA for the CDR3: TGTGCCTGGGAAACTAGCGGGGGGGTGAATACGCAGTATTTT. Encoded protein: CAWETSGGVNTQYF.

The chain recombines TRBV5-1 with TRBJ2-7; D may match TRBD1 or TRBD2 (7 bases each). V was trimmed by 5 bases and J by 2 bases, leaving 14 bases between them. CDR1 and CDR2 (germline): SGHRS, YFSETQ. CDR3 length: 14 amino acids. The CDR3 is CASRLRGGTYEQYF. CDR3 bases: TGCGCCAGCAGACTCAGGGGGGGAACCTACGAGCAGTACTTC.

The chain employs TRBV10-3 and TRBJ1-2, with D possibly matching TRBD1 (6 bases). Germline CDR1 ENHRY, CDR2 SYGVKD. The ends were cut back, 4 bases at V and 4 bases at J, with 25 bases in the middle. This CDR3 is built from 18 residues. The CDR3 sequence is CAISANGGAPTIGYGYTF. In DNA form, the CDR3 reads TGTGCCATCAGTGCAAACGGGGGGGCTCCTACTATAGGCTATGGCTACACCTTC.

This rearrangement joins TRBV30 to TRBJ2-5, with unresolved D. CDR1 GTSNPN and CDR2 SVGIG come from the germline V gene (reference sequence). The V end lost 0 bases, the J end lost 6 bases, and 11 bases lay between the germline ends. The CDR3 has 13 residues. CDR3 bases: TGTGCCTGGAGTGTTGGGGATTGGCAGACCCAGTACTTC. This codes for CAWSVGDWQTQYF. Combining the CDR3 with reference TRBV30 and TRBJ2-5 gives the whole variable domain SQTIHQWPATLVQPVGSPLSLECTVEGTSNPNLYWYRQAAGRGLQLLFYSVGIGQISSEVPQNLSASRPQDRQFILSSKKLLLSDSGFYLCAWSVGDWQTQYFGPGTRLLVL.

The chain carries TRBV7-8 and TRBJ2-3; D is undetermined. V was cut by 5 bases and J by 4 bases, with 10 bases left in between. Germline V gene lookup returns CDR1 SGHVS and CDR2 FQNEAQ. The CDR3 is 13 amino acids. As DNA, the CDR3 is TGTGCCAGCAGCCGGACCCATCCAGATACGCAGTATTTT. It encodes CASSRTHPDTQYF.

This clone was seen once. The J gene is TRBJ1-2, the V gene TRBV7-2; tentative D call: TRBD1 (6 bases). Deletions cut 1 base from V and 7 bases from J, with 10 bases between. The germline V gene has CDR1 SGHTA and CDR2 FQGNSA. There are 13 residues in the CDR3. Written as DNA, the CDR3 is TGTGCCAGCAGCTTAGAACAGGGACGTGGCTACACCTTC. This codes for CASSLEQGRGYTF.

The chain combines TRBV11-1 with TRBJ1-1; possible D gene TRBD1, 6 bases. CDR1 is SGHAT, CDR2 FQDESV, per germline (reference sequence). The V gene lost 3 bases and the J gene lost 5 bases, with 13 bases spanning the gap. This CDR3 comprises 14 residues. The CDR3 is CASSFPGVETEAFF. CDR3 DNA: TGTGCCAGCAGCTTTCCAGGGGTAGAGACTGAAGCTTTCTTT.

V usage is TRBV5-1 and J usage is TRBJ1-1, with TRBD1 as a possible D gene (6 bases). Trimming removed 5 bases from V and 4 bases from J, with 15 bases in between. Per the germline V gene, CDR1 is SGHRS and CDR2 is YFSETQ. The length of the CDR3 is 14 residues. The CDR3 nucleotides are TGCGCCAGCAGGGAAGCAGGGGCCGCCACTGAAGCTTTCTTT. Translation gives CASREAGAATEAFF. The variable domain in full, completed from reference TRBV5-1 and TRBJ1-1, reads KAGVTQTPRYLIKTRGQQVTLSCSPISGHRSVSWYQQTPGQGLQFLFEYFSETQRNKGNFPGRFSGRQFSNSRSEMNVSTLELGDSALYLCASREAGAATEAFFGQGTRLTVV.

The chain employs TRBV15 and TRBJ1-1; D not certain. Germline CDR1 and CDR2: LNHNV and YYDKDF (reference sequence). V lost 0 bases and J 7 bases, leaving 15 bases between the germline ends. CDR3 length: 15 amino acids. The CDR3 spells CATSRDKGAALEAFF. The DNA of the CDR3 is TGTGCCACCAGCAGAGATAAGGGAGCGGCCCTTGAAGCTTTCTTT.